This T cell receptor beta chain is from a study of T cells in narcolepsy. At the level of the study: Patients with NT1 or NT2 and healthy control donors were enrolled.

Study-level results: Autoreactive clonotypes reportedly recurred in blood of same and different patients, not controls. Same-patient CSF and blood CD4+ T cell clonotypes included HCRT-specific and TRIB2-specific autoreactive ones. Autoreactive clone sequences were missing from some blood memory CD4+ repertoires.

Profiled with immunoSEQ multiplex PCR; TCRdb holds only in-frame clones, not every one. The sample has under 30,000 clones, around 81% seen once. In regard to this clone: Its antigen is as yet unknown.

After removal of 5 bases from V and 5 bases from J, the junction contained 5 bases not matched to a gene. The CDR3 extends over 14 amino acids. Germline CDR1 MNHEY, CDR2 SMNVEV (reference sequence). The chain recombines TRBV27 with TRBJ2-1, with 8 bases matching TRBD2. The sequence derives from a human donor with narcolepsy. Sequenced: CD45RA- memory CD4+ T cells from PBMCs. The CDR3 sequence is CASSIQRGNNEQFF. CDR3 coding DNA: TGTGCCAGCAGTATCCAGCGGGGGAACAATGAGCAGTTCTTC.